This T cell receptor (beta chain) was found in a study of cytomegalovirus exposure and HLA in healthy donors. As for the study in general: Early released data had approximately 86 million unique TCRs, all coming from HLA-typed donors. Whole-study results and caveats: Productive status was seen about 90% or about 30% of the time for most TCR beta V segments in an earlier analysis. A classifier reportedly called cytomegalovirus status with high sensitivity and specificity. Sequencing artifact likely explains a cluster of highly shared sequence variants.

CDR1 and CDR2 (germline): KGHSH, LQKENI. The CDR3 is 16 residues long. Losses at the gene ends were 11 bases for V and 5 bases for J; bases not matched to a gene: 17. PCR was performed using 60 Vbeta and 13 Jbeta primers. Profiling relied on immunoSEQ multiplex PCR, and the TCRdb table lists in-frame clones only, not all of them. In the table there are 43,000 or so clones, 60% to 80% of which are singletons. On this clone: Its matching antigen is unknown.

The clonotype originates from a man aged 25-45 years in good health and CMV-seronegative. The V call is TRBV18, the J call TRBJ2-3, with TRBD2 identical over 9 bases. The source material was PBMCs. The CDR3 reads CAVPVGGRAREDTQYF. CDR3 DNA sequence: TGTGCCGTACCCGTCGGCGGGAGGGCCAGGGAAGATACGCAGTATTTT.